This TCR beta chain originates from a study of T cells in Graves' hyperthyroidism and ophthalmopathy. Preceding any ophthalmopathy symptoms, the blood sample dates from first hyperthyroidism diagnosis. TCR beta CDR3 region amplification was performed from RNA transcripts. HTBI primers were the set used in a first-round RT-PCR of the TCR CDR3. One entry per CDR3 protein, called by TCRdb with MiXCR from the multiplex PCR reads. The top ten hold 15% to 20% of the sample, which has hundreds of thousands of distinct CDR3 sequences, roughly a sixth seen once. This TCR came from a woman in her fifties or sixties with Graves' hyperthyroidism that later progressed to Graves' ophthalmopathy. The source material was blood.

The CDR3 sequence is CASSIGQGALTEAFF. The CDR3 DNA follows: TGTGCCAGCAGCATCGGACAGGGGGCGCTTACTGAAGCTTTCTTT. This chain joins TRBV7-6 and TRBJ1-1, with 11 bases fitting TRBD1. This CDR3 contains 15 residues. Unmatched junction bases numbered 7, after V lost 5 bases and J lost 5 bases. CDR1 SGHVS and CDR2 FNYEAQ come from the germline V gene.